These 15 T cell receptor beta chains came from one sample sequenced in a study of regulatory T cells in long-lasting Graves disease (dated by TCRdb to the early 2020s). The sample's time point label is to be understood as: newly diagnosed GD, antithyroid drugs for less than 3 months. For both TCR sequencing and RNA sequencing, RNA was extracted from PBMCs using TRIzol. The library was prepared using multiplex PCR. Sequencer: Illumina HiSeq 4000. TCR beta libraries were built with iRepertoire HTBI primers and Arm-PCR amplification of CDR3 regions. The raw public data were reprocessed by TCRdb itself: fastp quality trimming at Q25, MiXCR clonotype calling, in-frame beta chains only. Every distinct CDR3 protein forms one entry, paired with its most common genes and DNA. For this sample the table gives some 220,000 distinct CDR3 sequences, of which around 19% were detected only once. About 11% of the sample is taken by the ten largest.

A further study also used this sample, focusing on T cells in Graves' hyperthyroidism and ophthalmopathy.

Sequences were derived from peripheral blood mononuclear cells (PBMCs), sampled at new diagnosis, from a patient treated with antithyroid drugs. The receptor set was obtained from a woman younger than 45 with Graves disease. Donor details come from another sample of the same person, matched by shared clones.

The chain couples TRBV11-3 to TRBJ2-5; D ambiguous. The V end was cut by 1 base, the J end by 5 bases, with 14 bases between. Germline assignment: CDR1 SGHNT and CDR2 YENEEA. This CDR3 region has 15 residues. The CDR3 nucleotides read TGTGCCAGCAGCTTAGGCGCTACCTCCCCCGAGACCCAGTACTTC. The encoded protein is CASSLGATSPETQYF.

This clonotype was recorded at least ten times. The chain combines TRBV30 with TRBJ1-1, with D perhaps TRBD1 (6 bases). The germline V gene encodes CDR1 GTSNPN and CDR2 SVGIG (reference sequence). This CDR3 comprises 13 residues. V lost 5 bases, J lost 1 base, and 11 bases lay in between. The CDR3 nucleotides read TGTGCCTGGTCGGGACACCAGAACACTGAAGCTTTCTTT. It yields the protein CAWSGHQNTEAFF.

The chain has TRBV2 and TRBJ1-5, with D hard to call. This CDR3 region has 15 residues. CDR1 is SNHLY and CDR2 is FYNNEI in the germline V gene. Trimming stripped 7 bases from V and 7 bases from J, with 20 bases between. The DNA for the CDR3 is TGTGCCAGCACCCAGAGCAAAGCGGTGGGCCAGCCCCAGCATTTT. Its protein product is CASTQSKAVGQPQHF.

The V and J genes are TRBV24-1 and TRBJ2-1, with 12 bases identical to TRBD2. The CDR3 loop spans 17 amino acids. The junction had 6 bases not matched to a gene; V was cut back by 1 base and J by 6 bases. The germline gives CDR1 KGHDR, CDR2 SFDVKD. CDR3 nucleotide sequence: TGTGCCACCAGTGATTTCGGTACTAGCGGGGGGATCAATGAGCAGTTCTTC. Translating gives CATSDFGTSGGINEQFF.

Only a few counts were recorded for this clonotype. In DNA form, the CDR3 reads TGCGCCAGCAGCCAAGAGGGGCTTGGTTCACCCCTCCACTTT. Translating it yields CASSQEGLGSPLHF. The genes are TRBV4-1 and TRBJ1-6; possibly TRBD1 for D (5 bases). The CDR3 loop spans 14 amino acids. V was pared by 0 bases and J by 9 bases, with 9 bases between. CDR1 MGHRA and CDR2 YSYEKL come from the germline V gene.

On this clonotype: A much larger clone lies one base from this, so it may be a read error. The chain has TRBV6-2 or TRBV6-3 and TRBJ1-6; no clear D. The V gene's germline CDR1 is MNHEY and CDR2 SVGEGT. The CDR3 spans 17 residues. The CDR3 sequence: CTSSYLSQGSYNSPLHF. The CDR3 bases are TGTACCAGCAGTTACTTATCTCAAGGCTCCTATAATTCACCCCTCCACTTT.

This clonotype appeared many times. The chain is built from TRBV2 and TRBJ1-5, with D possibly being TRBD1 (6 bases). The length of the CDR3 is 14 residues. V was cut by 3 bases and J by 5 bases, with 11 bases left in between. Germline lookup yields CDR1 SNHLY and CDR2 FYNNEI. CDR3 loop: CASSDHRADQPQHF. Written as DNA, the CDR3 is TGTGCCAGCAGTGACCACAGGGCGGATCAGCCCCAGCATTTT.

This clonotype was detected many times. The gene calls are TRBV19 and TRBJ1-6; D remains ambiguous. Trimming left V 6 bases short and J 5 bases short, with 11 bases between. In germline, CDR1 is LNHDA, CDR2 SQIVND (reference sequence). The CDR3 length is 14 residues. The CDR3 region has the DNA TGTGCCAGTAGCCTGGACGGAGATAATTCACCCCTCCACTTT. This encodes CASSLDGDNSPLHF.

This clonotype was detected only a few times. The chain couples TRBV18 to TRBJ1-5; 9 nucleotides align to TRBD1. The germline V gene encodes CDR1 KGHSH and CDR2 LQKENI. The CDR3 runs 15 residues. J lost 6 bases, V lost 4 bases, and 7 bases had no gene match. The CDR3 DNA is TGTGCCAGCTCACTAAGCGGGGGACAGGGTCAGCCCCAGCATTTT. It codes for CASSLSGGQGQPQHF.

This clonotype appeared many times. The J gene is TRBJ2-1, the V gene TRBV20-1, with D maybe TRBD1 (5 bases). V dropped 0 bases and J dropped 7 bases, with 13 bases sitting between them. CDR1 and CDR2 (germline): DFQATT, SNEGSKA (reference sequence). The CDR3 length is 14 residues. CDR3 loop: CSARERGLWNEQFF. The CDR3 DNA is TGCAGTGCTAGAGAAAGGGGTCTATGGAATGAGCAGTTCTTC.

There are many counts of this clonotype. This sequence joins TRBV28 and TRBJ2-2; 8 bases map to TRBD2. The germline gives CDR1 MDHEN, CDR2 SYDVKM. CDR3 length equals 16 residues. After removal of 5 bases from V and 4 bases from J, the junction contained 9 bases not matched to a gene. The CDR3 protein is CASSRGGLPGTGELFF. CDR3 DNA sequence: TGTGCCAGCAGTCGGGGGGGCCTTCCGGGCACCGGGGAGCTGTTTTTT.

CDR3: CATSGGGVNIQYF. As DNA, the CDR3 is TGTGCCACCAGTGGGGGGGGGGTGAACATTCAGTACTTC. The chain links TRBV24-1 to TRBJ2-4, with 7 bases lining up with TRBD2. J was trimmed by 7 bases and V by 5 bases; bases with no gene match: 4. The germline CDR1 and CDR2 sequences are KGHDR and SFDVKD. The CDR3 is made up of 13 amino acids.

This clonotype was observed many times. The chain carries TRBV13 and TRBJ2-3; possible D gene TRBD1, 6 bases. This CDR3 is 16 amino acids long. V was clipped by 2 bases and J by 2 bases, with 14 bases between them. Per germline, CDR1 PRHDT and CDR2 FYEKMQ (reference sequence). The CDR3 sequence is CASSLRVGAHTDTQYF. CDR3 bases: TGTGCCAGCAGCTTACGAGTGGGGGCCCACACAGATACGCAGTATTTT.

The CDR3 sequence is CAISERVVLAGSGANVLTF. As DNA, the CDR3 is TGTGCCATCAGTGAGAGGGTAGTGCTAGCGGGTTCAGGGGCCAACGTCCTGACTTTC. V gene TRBV10-3 combines with J gene TRBJ2-6; the match to TRBD2 covers 8 bases. Trimming at V came to 2 bases and at J to 4 bases, leaving 13 bases not matched to a gene. CDR1 is ENHRY, CDR2 SYGVKD, per germline. CDR3 size: 19 residues.

The chain is built from TRBV20-1 and TRBJ2-2; D might be TRBD2 (7 bases). The CDR3 extends over 15 amino acids. Germline V gene data show CDR1 as DFQATT and CDR2 as SNEGSKA (reference sequence). Trimming took 3 bases from V and 2 from J, leaving 13 bases between them. The CDR3 sequence: CSARGGGGNTGELFF. CDR3 coding DNA: TGCAGTGCTAGGGGGGGCGGGGGCAACACCGGGGAGCTGTTTTTT.